One T cell receptor beta chain is described in this entry. Its antigen is unidentified. Primers for the PCR totalled 60 Vbeta and 13 Jbeta. The protocol was immunoSEQ multiplex PCR, while the TCRdb copy is restricted to in-frame clones and leaves out a portion. The profile shows over 150,000 clones, approximately 75% of them singletons. The sample is drawn from a study of cytomegalovirus exposure and HLA in healthy donors. General study results and limits: An apparent linkage of common viral pathogens to several of the most significant clusters emerged in a later analysis. Reportedly, diagnosis of cytomegalovirus status by the classifier showed high specificity and sensitivity.

The CDR3 is 17 amino acids. In germline, CDR1 is SGDLS, CDR2 YYNGEE. The trim removed 0 bases at V and 4 bases at J, leaving 9 bases unmatched. The sample comprised PBMCs. The genes are TRBV9 and TRBJ1-4; 7 nucleotides match TRBD1. The clonotype was recovered from a man aged 30 to 39 in good health and CMV-seropositive. The CDR3 region has the DNA TGTGCCAGCAGCGTAGGGAGTGGGCAGGGGGGTAATGAAAAACTGTTTTTT. Encoded protein: CASSVGSGQGGNEKLFF.